This T cell receptor beta chain was sequenced during a study of T cells after posttransplantation cyclophosphamide. In germline, CDR1 is MNHEY, CDR2 SVGAGI. This CDR3 has 15 amino acids. V was pared by 0 bases and J by 2 bases, with 11 bases between. Treatment was busulfan-fludarabine conditioning, a marrow graft, and cyclophosphamide on days +3 and +4. This clone has ten or more counts. Repertoires were generated with immunoSEQ multiplex PCR, while TCRdb's copy carries only in-frame clones and drops some. Singletons are absent from the sample, which has about 3,800 clones. The clonotype was recovered from a female patient aged 18 to 35 who received an allogeneic stem cell transplant from an unrelated donor, was CMV-positive, and had acute GVHD only. Some of the T cells might come from the graft donor. The chain employs TRBV6-5 and TRBJ2-7; D is undetermined. The material sequenced was PBMCs, taken after allogeneic stem cell transplant with posttransplant cyclophosphamide. CDR3 coding DNA: TGTGCCAGCAGTTACTCCGTCTTAGAAACCTACGAGCAGTACTTC. Translated: CASSYSVLETYEQYF.